Listed below are T cell receptor beta chains from one sample, sequenced in a study of blood T cell repertoires in COVID-19. Profiled with immunoSEQ multiplex PCR; TCRdb holds only in-frame clones, not every one. Here the sample spans some 58,000 clones, about 76% being singletons. What was sequenced was peripheral blood. These TCRs come from a human donor in a cohort sampled during active COVID-19. Each CDR3 is given with its conserved first and last residue. Fields, in order: D gene, V gene, J gene, clone size, CDR3 protein, CDR3 DNA. D genes are given only for firm matches. Clone size appears in some rows only: once, few, many, or a class for an expanded clone.

d_gene: NA; v_gene: TRBV5-1; j_gene: TRBJ1-6; abundance: NA; CDR3aa: CASSLGQVYSPLHF; CDR3nt: TGCGCCAGCAGCTTGGGGCAGGTTTATTCACCCCTCCACTTT
d_gene: NA; v_gene: TRBV7-2; j_gene: TRBJ1-1; abundance: once; CDR3aa: CASSPLISRHHKVLAFF; CDR3nt: TGTGCCAGCAGCCCACTGATTTCGAGACACCACAAGGTCCTGGCTTTCTTT
d_gene: TRBD1; v_gene: TRBV2; j_gene: TRBJ2-1; abundance: NA; CDR3aa: CASSEKGDRENEQFF; CDR3nt: TGTGCCAGCAGTGAAAAAGGGGACAGAGAGAATGAGCAGTTCTTC
d_gene: NA; v_gene: TRBV7-3; j_gene: TRBJ2-2; abundance: NA; CDR3aa: CASSLTSGPTNTGELFF; CDR3nt: TGTGCCAGCAGCTTAACTTCTGGGCCCACCAACACCGGGGAGCTGTTTTTT
d_gene: TRBD2; v_gene: TRBV4-2; j_gene: TRBJ2-4; abundance: NA; CDR3aa: CASSQDRGGRAKNIQYF; CDR3nt: TGTGCCAGCAGCCAAGATCGGGGGGGGAGAGCCAAAAACATTCAGTACTTC
d_gene: NA; v_gene: TRBV28; j_gene: TRBJ1-3; abundance: many; CDR3aa: CASREGGNTIYF; CDR3nt: TGTGCCAGCAGGGAGGGCGGAAACACCATATATTTT
d_gene: NA; v_gene: TRBV10-1; j_gene: TRBJ2-1; abundance: few; CDR3aa: CASSEFSGPGYNEQFF; CDR3nt: TGCGCCAGCAGTGAGTTTAGCGGCCCTGGGTACAATGAGCAGTTCTTC
d_gene: NA; v_gene: TRBV5-4; j_gene: TRBJ1-6; abundance: once; CDR3aa: CASSPDRFHSPLHF; CDR3nt: TGTGCCAGCAGCCCAGACAGGTTCCATTCACCCCTCCACTTT
d_gene: NA; v_gene: TRBV13; j_gene: TRBJ1-1; abundance: NA; CDR3aa: CASSLQDATEAFF; CDR3nt: TGTGCCAGCAGCTTACAGGATGCCACTGAAGCTTTCTTT
d_gene: NA; v_gene: TRBV6-1; j_gene: TRBJ1-4; abundance: NA; CDR3aa: CASSDLGGAEKLFF; CDR3nt: TGTGCCAGCAGTGATTTAGGAGGAGCTGAAAAACTGTTTTTT
d_gene: NA; v_gene: TRBV14; j_gene: TRBJ1-2; abundance: NA; CDR3aa: CASSQDRLGGYTF; CDR3nt: TGTGCCAGCAGCCAAGATCGACTTGGTGGCTACACCTTC
d_gene: NA; v_gene: TRBV24-1; j_gene: TRBJ2-3; abundance: NA; CDR3aa: CATSDPGQTIADTQYF; CDR3nt: TGTGCCACCAGTGACCCCGGACAGACCATAGCAGATACGCAGTATTTT
d_gene: TRBD2; v_gene: TRBV5-1; j_gene: TRBJ2-7; abundance: NA; CDR3aa: CASSLWSGLAGTTYEQYF; CDR3nt: TGCGCCAGCAGCCTTTGGTCCGGACTAGCGGGCACAACCTACGAGCAGTACTTC
d_gene: TRBD1; v_gene: TRBV30; j_gene: TRBJ1-6; abundance: NA; CDR3aa: CAWRGTGGRNSPLHF; CDR3nt: TGTGCCTGGAGGGGGACAGGGGGCAGAAATTCACCCCTCCACTTT
d_gene: NA; v_gene: TRBV7-2; j_gene: TRBJ1-5; abundance: NA; CDR3aa: CASSLPISLQPQHF; CDR3nt: TGTGCCAGCAGCCTCCCTATAAGCTTGCAGCCCCAGCATTTT
d_gene: NA; v_gene: TRBV19; j_gene: TRBJ1-1; abundance: NA; CDR3aa: CASSIDLEGNTEAFF; CDR3nt: TGTGCCAGTAGTATAGATCTTGAGGGGAACACTGAAGCTTTCTTT
d_gene: NA; v_gene: TRBV5-6; j_gene: TRBJ2-7; abundance: NA; CDR3aa: CASSLGQPTYEQYF; CDR3nt: TGTGCCAGCAGCTTGGGACAGCCAACCTACGAGCAGTACTTC
d_gene: NA; v_gene: TRBV4-1; j_gene: TRBJ2-3; abundance: once; CDR3aa: CASSLTGTLTDTQYF; CDR3nt: TGCGCCAGCAGCCTTACAGGGACCCTCACAGATACGCAGTATTTT
d_gene: TRBD1; v_gene: TRBV27; j_gene: TRBJ2-1; abundance: NA; CDR3aa: CASSPFSGTGPYNEQFF; CDR3nt: TGTGCCAGCAGTCCTTTCTCCGGGACAGGGCCCTACAATGAGCAGTTCTTC
d_gene: NA; v_gene: TRBV6-5; j_gene: TRBJ1-5; abundance: few; CDR3aa: CAGPALNSNQPQHF; CDR3nt: TGTGCCGGGCCAGCACTCAATAGCAATCAGCCCCAGCATTTT
d_gene: NA; v_gene: TRBV18; j_gene: TRBJ2-2; abundance: once; CDR3aa: CASSLKAVRAGELFF; CDR3nt: TGTGCCAGCTCCCTCAAGGCAGTTCGGGCCGGGGAGCTGTTTTTT
d_gene: NA; v_gene: TRBV30; j_gene: TRBJ1-2; abundance: NA; CDR3aa: CAWTSPGLIYGYTF; CDR3nt: TGTGCCTGGACCTCCCCGGGACTTATCTATGGCTACACCTTC
d_gene: TRBD1; v_gene: TRBV2; j_gene: TRBJ1-2; abundance: NA; CDR3aa: CASSGEGAFYGYTF; CDR3nt: TGTGCCAGCAGTGGTGAGGGGGCCTTCTATGGCTACACCTTC
d_gene: NA; v_gene: TRBV12-3/TRBV12-4; j_gene: TRBJ1-5; abundance: NA; CDR3aa: CASSWGHHQPQHF; CDR3nt: TGTGCCAGCAGCTGGGGGCACCATCAGCCCCAGCATTTT
d_gene: NA; v_gene: TRBV29-1; j_gene: TRBJ2-7; abundance: NA; CDR3aa: CSVEDVGGSPYEQYF; CDR3nt: TGCAGCGTTGAAGACGTTGGCGGCAGTCCCTACGAGCAGTACTTC
d_gene: NA; v_gene: TRBV4-1; j_gene: TRBJ2-1; abundance: NA; CDR3aa: CASSLATNNYNEQFF; CDR3nt: TGCGCCAGCAGCCTAGCGACTAATAACTACAATGAGCAGTTCTTC
d_gene: TRBD1; v_gene: TRBV19; j_gene: TRBJ1-2; abundance: NA; CDR3aa: CASSATNRGSYGYTF; CDR3nt: TGTGCCAGTAGTGCCACGAACAGGGGGAGCTATGGCTACACCTTC
d_gene: TRBD1; v_gene: TRBV11-3; j_gene: TRBJ2-1; abundance: few; CDR3aa: CASSFEGAYNEQFF; CDR3nt: TGTGCCAGCAGCTTCGAGGGGGCTTACAATGAGCAGTTCTTC
d_gene: NA; v_gene: TRBV7-2; j_gene: TRBJ1-4; abundance: NA; CDR3aa: CASSLDNRGEKLFF; CDR3nt: TGTGCCAGCAGCTTAGACAATCGCGGAGAAAAACTGTTTTTT
d_gene: NA; v_gene: TRBV5-8; j_gene: TRBJ1-2; abundance: NA; CDR3aa: CASRLTLASYVGYTF; CDR3nt: TGTGCCAGCAGGTTGACGTTAGCCTCCTATGTTGGCTACACCTTC
d_gene: NA; v_gene: TRBV9; j_gene: TRBJ1-1; abundance: NA; CDR3aa: CASSALRGYTEAFF; CDR3nt: TGTGCCAGCAGCGCGCTGCGCGGGTACACTGAAGCTTTCTTT
d_gene: NA; v_gene: TRBV6-5; j_gene: TRBJ2-3; abundance: NA; CDR3aa: CASSYPGGSTDTQYF; CDR3nt: TGTGCCAGCAGTTACCCCGGCGGTTCCACAGATACGCAGTATTTT
d_gene: NA; v_gene: TRBV30; j_gene: TRBJ2-2; abundance: NA; CDR3aa: CAWLGRGNTGELFF; CDR3nt: TGTGCCTGGCTCGGAAGGGGGAACACCGGGGAGCTGTTTTTT
d_gene: TRBD1; v_gene: TRBV28; j_gene: TRBJ2-7; abundance: NA; CDR3aa: CASSSGQPYEQYF; CDR3nt: TGTGCCAGCAGTTCGGGACAGCCCTACGAGCAGTACTTC
d_gene: NA; v_gene: TRBV9; j_gene: TRBJ2-3; abundance: once; CDR3aa: CASSGYRTDTQYF; CDR3nt: TGTGCCAGCAGCGGCTACAGAACGGATACGCAGTATTTT
d_gene: TRBD2; v_gene: TRBV3-1/TRBV3-2; j_gene: TRBJ2-1; abundance: NA; CDR3aa: CASSRRGTAVNEQFF; CDR3nt: TGTGCCAGCAGCCGGCGGGGGACCGCCGTGAATGAGCAGTTCTTC
d_gene: TRBD1; v_gene: TRBV7-2; j_gene: TRBJ2-3; abundance: NA; CDR3aa: CASSHRTGRTDTQYF; CDR3nt: TGTGCCAGCAGCCACCGGACAGGACGCACAGATACGCAGTATTTT
d_gene: NA; v_gene: TRBV7-2; j_gene: TRBJ1-3; abundance: NA; CDR3aa: CASSPLSTGNTIYF; CDR3nt: TGTGCCAGCAGCCCCCTTAGCACCGGAAACACCATATATTTT
d_gene: NA; v_gene: TRBV9; j_gene: TRBJ1-2; abundance: NA; CDR3aa: CASSVDGRGANYGYTF; CDR3nt: TGTGCCAGCAGCGTAGATGGGAGGGGAGCTAACTATGGCTACACCTTC
d_gene: TRBD1; v_gene: TRBV9; j_gene: TRBJ2-5; abundance: NA; CDR3aa: CASSAMTGSETQYF; CDR3nt: TGTGCCAGCAGCGCGATGACAGGGTCTGAGACCCAGTACTTC
d_gene: NA; v_gene: TRBV10-2; j_gene: TRBJ2-3; abundance: NA; CDR3aa: CASSGLGGSTDTQYF; CDR3nt: TGCGCCAGCAGTGGATTGGGGGGTTCAACAGATACGCAGTATTTT